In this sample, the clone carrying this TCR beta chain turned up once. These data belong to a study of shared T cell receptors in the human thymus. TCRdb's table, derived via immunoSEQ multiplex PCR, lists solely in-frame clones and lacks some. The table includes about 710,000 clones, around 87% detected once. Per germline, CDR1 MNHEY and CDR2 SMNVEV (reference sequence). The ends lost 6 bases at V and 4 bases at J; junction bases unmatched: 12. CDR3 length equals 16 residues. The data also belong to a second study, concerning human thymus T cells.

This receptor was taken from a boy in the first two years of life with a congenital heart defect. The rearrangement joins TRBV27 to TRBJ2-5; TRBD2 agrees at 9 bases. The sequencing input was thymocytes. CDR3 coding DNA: TGTGCCAGCAGGCCCTTAGCGGGAGTAGGTGGAGAGACCCAGTACTTC. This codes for CASRPLAGVGGETQYF.